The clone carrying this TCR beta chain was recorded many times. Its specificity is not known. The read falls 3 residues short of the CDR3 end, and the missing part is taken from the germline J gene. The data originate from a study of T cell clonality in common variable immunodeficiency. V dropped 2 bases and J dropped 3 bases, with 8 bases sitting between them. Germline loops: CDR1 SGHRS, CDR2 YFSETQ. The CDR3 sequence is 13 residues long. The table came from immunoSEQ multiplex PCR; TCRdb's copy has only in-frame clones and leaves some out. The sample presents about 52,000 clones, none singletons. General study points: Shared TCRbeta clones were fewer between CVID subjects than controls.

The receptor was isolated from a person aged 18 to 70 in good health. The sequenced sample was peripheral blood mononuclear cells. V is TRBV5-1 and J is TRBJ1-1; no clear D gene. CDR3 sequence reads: CASSFELDTEAFF. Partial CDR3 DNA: TGCGCCAGCAGCTTTGAACTTGACACTGAA.